Described below is a single T cell receptor (beta chain) sequence and its context. The data were taken from a study of blood T cell repertoires in COVID-19. Here immunoSEQ multiplex PCR was the method, and the copy in TCRdb shows in-frame clones only, minus some. The sample holds some 310,000 clones, about nine tenths seen once. Germline CDR1 and CDR2: GTSNPN and SVGIG (reference sequence). This CDR3 contains 13 residues. Between the trimmed V and J ends, which lost 4 bases and 0 bases, there was a span of 9 bases. This TCR came from a man between 45 and 60 years old with active or convalescent COVID-19. The material sequenced was peripheral blood. The chain has TRBV30 and TRBJ1-1, with D unclear. CDR3 loop: CAWMFFMNTEAFF. The CDR3 DNA reads as TGTGCCTGGATGTTTTTCATGAACACTGAAGCTTTCTTT. The full variable domain, completed using reference TRBV30 and TRBJ1-1, is SQTIHQWPATLVQPVGSPLSLECTVEGTSNPNLYWYRQAAGRGLQLLFYSVGIGQISSEVPQNLSASRPQDRQFILSSKKLLLSDSGFYLCAWMFFMNTEAFFGQGTRLTVV.